The clone carrying this T cell receptor (beta chain) has just one count. Antigen specificity is unknown. The data were taken from a study of blood T cells in healthy people across ages. General study points: Because donor CMV status was unknown, expanded clonotype changes were possibly confounded. Versus aged donors, long-lived donors had higher diversity and more naive CD4+ cells. With naive T cell percentage, TCR beta diversity showed a strong correlation.

This CDR3 is built from 14 residues. Per the germline V gene, CDR1 is MNHEY and CDR2 is SVGAGI. The junction had 13 bases not matched to a gene; V was cut back by 7 bases and J by 8 bases. For the second PCR, which ran for about 6 to 11 cycles, a sample-barcoded 5' primer and a J-beta primer mix were used. All cDNA molecules were each tagged by a template-switch adaptor with 12 random nucleotides. TCRdb fed the 5' RACE reads into MiXCR, producing one record per CDR3 protein. This sample has roughly 700,000 distinct CDR3 sequences; approximately 31% occur once, and the top ten carry over 15%. The sequenced material came from blood. The TCR sequence derives from a woman older than 75 in good health. The chain is built from TRBV6-5 and TRBJ1-2; TRBD1 matches 7 bases. The CDR3 is CASTYRDSLGGYTF. For the CDR3, the DNA is TGTGCCAGCACCTATAGGGACAGCCTGGGCGGCTACACCTTC.